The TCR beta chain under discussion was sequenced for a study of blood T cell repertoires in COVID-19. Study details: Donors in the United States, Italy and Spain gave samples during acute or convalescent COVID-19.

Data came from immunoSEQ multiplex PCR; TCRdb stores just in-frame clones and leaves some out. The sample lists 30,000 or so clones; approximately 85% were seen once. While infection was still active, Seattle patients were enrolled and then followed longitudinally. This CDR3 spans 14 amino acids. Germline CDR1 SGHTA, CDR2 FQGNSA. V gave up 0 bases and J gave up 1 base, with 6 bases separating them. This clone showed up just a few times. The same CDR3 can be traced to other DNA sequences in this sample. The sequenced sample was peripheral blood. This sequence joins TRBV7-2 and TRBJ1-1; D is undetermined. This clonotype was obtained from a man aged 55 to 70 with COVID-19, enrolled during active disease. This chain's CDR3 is CASSLAGRNTEAFF. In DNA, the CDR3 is TGTGCCAGCAGCTTAGCCGGTCGGAACACTGAAGCTTTCTTT.